Each of the 8 T cell receptor beta chains below was sequenced from the same sample in a study of graft-versus-host responses after intestinal transplantation. Their antigens remain unidentified. Libraries were prepared by immunoSEQ multiplex PCR; TCRdb keeps only in-frame clonotypes and omits some of them. The sample carries fewer than 150,000 clones, around 94% recorded once. This specimen was unstimulated CD4+ T cells sorted from spleen or lymph node cells, taken before intestinal transplant. Receptor source: a human donor who received an intestinal transplant.

This chain connects TRBV4-2 to TRBJ1-2, with a tentative D call TRBD1 (5 bases). V was trimmed by 0 bases and J by 0 bases, leaving 8 bases between them. CDR1 and CDR2 from the germline V gene are LGHNA and YNFKEQ. The length of the CDR3 is 15 residues. The CDR3 DNA sequence: TGTGCCAGCAGCCAAGAGGGGACTACTAACTATGGCTACACCTTC. Translating it yields CASSQEGTTNYGYTF.

This clone was picked up one time. The CDR3 nucleotides are TGTGCCAGTACGTTCCTGGGGAATCAGCCCCAGCATTTT. Translating gives CASTFLGNQPQHF. The rearrangement uses TRBV19 and TRBJ1-5; D gene ambiguous. Germline V gene lookup returns CDR1 LNHDA and CDR2 SQIVND (reference sequence). The V end lost 7 bases, the J end lost 4 bases, and 11 bases lay between the germline ends. The CDR3 loop spans 13 amino acids.

The chain combines TRBV5-6 with TRBJ1-4, with D possibly TRBD1 on 5 matching bases. Germline V gene sequence: CDR1 SGHDT, CDR2 YYEEEE. The CDR3 is 15 amino acids. The V gene lost 4 bases and the J gene lost 4 bases, with 14 bases spanning the gap. CDR3 nucleotides: TGTGCCAGCAGCCCAGACCGGGACCTTAATGAAAAACTGTTTTTT. Its translation: CASSPDRDLNEKLFF.

This chain connects TRBV2 to TRBJ2-1, with D possibly TRBD2 on 5 matching bases. The CDR3 has 13 amino acids. Germline CDR1 SNHLY, CDR2 FYNNEI. The V and J ends lost 8 bases and 0 bases respectively, with 8 bases between them. The CDR3 is CASARDSYNEQFF. The CDR3 DNA is TGTGCCAGCGCGAGGGACTCCTACAATGAGCAGTTCTTC.

The V gene is TRBV5-6, the J gene TRBJ1-3, with no clear D. Germline-derived CDR1 and CDR2 are SGHDT and YYEEEE. This CDR3 comprises 14 residues. The V end lost 1 base, the J end lost 0 bases, and 5 bases lay between the germline ends. The CDR3 sequence: CASSLHGSGNTIYF. For the CDR3, the DNA is TGTGCCAGCAGCTTGCACGGCTCTGGAAACACCATATATTTT.

The CDR3 here is CASSPPWNTEAFF. DNA of the CDR3: TGTGCCAGCAGCCCTCCCTGGAACACTGAAGCTTTCTTT. This chain uses TRBV2 with TRBJ1-1; D not certain. The CDR3 runs to 13 residues. Trimming pared 6 bases from V and 1 base from J, leaving 9 bases between. Germline CDR1 is SNHLY and CDR2 is FYNNEI.

The chain recombines TRBV5-4 with TRBJ2-7, with TRBD2 matching over 9 bases. The CDR3 is 15 amino acids. The ends lost 0 bases at V and 2 bases at J; junction bases unmatched: 3. Germline CDR1 is SGHNT and CDR2 is YYREEE (reference sequence). The CDR3 nucleotides read TGTGCCAGCAGCTTGGGCGGGGGGGCCGCCTACGAGCAGTACTTC. Translating gives CASSLGGGAAYEQYF.

The chain couples TRBV6-5 to TRBJ1-6, with a tentative D call TRBD1 (6 bases). This CDR3 contains 15 residues. V was trimmed by 5 bases and J by 0 bases, leaving 8 bases between them. Germline CDR1 is MNHEY and CDR2 is SVGAGI. As DNA, the CDR3 is TGTGCCAGCAGTAACAGGGCCTCCTATAATTCACCCCTCCACTTT. Translated: CASSNRASYNSPLHF.